These T cell receptor beta chains were read from a single sample in a study of beta chain features in type 1 diabetes. Method: immunoSEQ multiplex PCR; TCRdb's copy keeps in-frame clones and lacks some. The sample consists of 150,000 to 200,000 clones, around 8.3% of them appearing once. Specimen: central memory CD4+ T cells from blood. All receptors derive from a woman aged 18 to 35 with type 1 diabetes. The CDR3 runs from the conserved cysteine through the conserved F or W. Fields, in order: D gene, V gene, J gene, clone size, CDR3 DNA, CDR3 protein. D genes are given only for firm matches. Size values are once, few and many counts, or a class for expanded clones, and some rows have none.

D: .; V: TRBV4-1; J: TRBJ2-1; size: few; DNA: TGCGCCAGCAGCCAAGATCAGGGGGGCAATGAGCAGTTCTTC; CDR3: CASSQDQGGNEQFF
D: .; V: TRBV28; J: TRBJ2-2; size: .; DNA: TGTGCCAGCAGTTTGGAGGGCCGTCCCACCGGGGAGCTGTTTTTT; CDR3: CASSLEGRPTGELFF
D: TRBD2; V: TRBV6-6; J: TRBJ2-7; size: few; DNA: TGTGCCAGCACGGAGCGGGACGTCTACGAGCAGTACTTC; CDR3: CASTERDVYEQYF
D: .; V: TRBV4-3; J: TRBJ2-7; size: .; DNA: TGCGCCAGCAGCCAAGACGGGAATGGTGTCTACGAGCAGTACTTC; CDR3: CASSQDGNGVYEQYF
D: TRBD2; V: TRBV10-3; J: TRBJ2-3; size: .; DNA: TGTGCCATCAGATTAGCGGGGGGATCAGATACGCAGTATTTT; CDR3: CAIRLAGGSDTQYF
D: TRBD1; V: TRBV29-1; J: TRBJ2-5; size: few; DNA: TGCAGCGTTGATGGGACAGGGGGGGAGACCCAGTACTTC; CDR3: CSVDGTGGETQYF
D: TRBD2; V: TRBV4-3; J: TRBJ2-1; size: .; DNA: TGCGCCAGCAGCCAATCTAGCGGGGTGTACAATGAGCAGTTCTTC; CDR3: CASSQSSGVYNEQFF
D: .; V: TRBV14; J: TRBJ1-3; size: few; DNA: TGTGCCAGCAGCCACGAACCCGGACTCAGGAACACCATATATTTT; CDR3: CASSHEPGLRNTIYF
D: TRBD1; V: TRBV5-1; J: TRBJ2-5; size: .; DNA: TGCGCCAGCAGCTTGGGACAGGGGGTTGAGACCCAGTACTTC; CDR3: CASSLGQGVETQYF
D: TRBD2; V: TRBV28; J: TRBJ2-3; size: .; DNA: TGTGCCAGCAGTGGAGCGGGGCTTACGCAGTATTTT; CDR3: CASSGAGLTQYF
D: TRBD1; V: TRBV11-3; J: TRBJ2-1; size: .; DNA: TGTGCCAGCAGCGTCAGGACAGGGAAACATGAGCAGTTCTTC; CDR3: CASSVRTGKHEQFF
D: TRBD1; V: TRBV7-2; J: TRBJ1-2; size: .; DNA: TGTGCCAGCAGCCCGGGACAGGGGGAAACTCAGTATGGCTACACCTTC; CDR3: CASSPGQGETQYGYTF
D: .; V: TRBV6-1; J: TRBJ2-7; size: .; DNA: TGTGCCAGCAGTGAAGTTGCGATTCCCCCCTACGAGCAGTACTTC; CDR3: CASSEVAIPPYEQYF
D: .; V: TRBV9; J: TRBJ2-3; size: .; DNA: TGTGCCAGCAGCGTAGATTTAGGCAGGGCCGGCGATACGCAGTATTTT; CDR3: CASSVDLGRAGDTQYF
D: .; V: TRBV6-4; J: TRBJ1-2; size: .; DNA: TGTGCCAGCAGTGACCCACCTAACAACTATGGCTACACCTTC; CDR3: CASSDPPNNYGYTF
D: .; V: TRBV7-2; J: TRBJ2-4; size: few; DNA: TGTGCCAGCAGCCCTGGGCCTAAGGACATTCAGTACTTC; CDR3: CASSPGPKDIQYF
D: .; V: TRBV6-4; J: TRBJ1-5; size: few; DNA: TGTGCCGAAGCACGGTATCACAATCAGCCCCAGCATTTT; CDR3: CAEARYHNQPQHF
D: TRBD2; V: TRBV7-2; J: TRBJ2-2; size: .; DNA: TGTGCCACCACCCCGGGACTAGCGGGTACCGGGGAGCTGTTTTTT; CDR3: CATTPGLAGTGELFF
D: .; V: TRBV5-1; J: TRBJ2-7; size: few; DNA: TGCGCCAGCAGCAGGACAGAAGGCAACGAGCAGTACTTC; CDR3: CASSRTEGNEQYF
D: TRBD1; V: TRBV6-1; J: TRBJ2-7; size: .; DNA: TGTGCCAGTGACACCAGGGACAGGGGAGCCGAGCAGTACTTC; CDR3: CASDTRDRGAEQYF
D: TRBD1; V: TRBV6-1; J: TRBJ2-2; size: .; DNA: TGTGCCACCGACAGGGGACAGAACACCGGGGAGCTGTTTTTT; CDR3: CATDRGQNTGELFF
D: .; V: TRBV10-3; J: TRBJ2-3; size: few; DNA: TGTGCCATCAGTGAGTCGGATGGGCTTGGGGATACGCAGTATTTT; CDR3: CAISESDGLGDTQYF
D: .; V: TRBV28; J: TRBJ2-7; size: many; DNA: TGTGCCAGCGCTAGCGACAGCTACGAGCAGTACTTC; CDR3: CASASDSYEQYF
D: TRBD1; V: TRBV7-9; J: TRBJ2-2; size: few; DNA: TGTGCCAGGACAGGGGATGCGAACACCGGGGAGCTGTTTTTT; CDR3: CARTGDANTGELFF
D: .; V: TRBV5-1; J: TRBJ2-6; size: .; DNA: TGCGCCAGCAGCTTTTATGGGGCCAACGTCCTGACTTTC; CDR3: CASSFYGANVLTF
D: .; V: TRBV4-2; J: TRBJ2-3; size: .; DNA: TGTGCCAGCAGCCAAGGAACGGCGGGGACTAGCACAGATACGCAGTATTTT; CDR3: CASSQGTAGTSTDTQYF
D: .; V: TRBV7-2; J: TRBJ1-4; size: few; DNA: TGTGCCAGCAGCCAGTTGCAGGGGAATCGAGAAAAACTGTTTTTT; CDR3: CASSQLQGNREKLFF
D: .; V: TRBV6-5; J: TRBJ2-3; size: .; DNA: TGTGCCAGCAGCATAGGAGTAGATACGCAGTATTTT; CDR3: CASSIGVDTQYF
D: TRBD2; V: TRBV28; J: TRBJ2-3; size: .; DNA: TGTGCCAGCACCCTACCCCTAGCGGGGGGCACAGATACGCAGTATTTT; CDR3: CASTLPLAGGTDTQYF
D: TRBD1; V: TRBV5-4; J: TRBJ2-5; size: .; DNA: TGTGCCAGCAGCCGCCCCACAGGGGCGCGGGAGACCCAGTACTTC; CDR3: CASSRPTGARETQYF
D: TRBD1; V: TRBV30; J: TRBJ1-2; size: .; DNA: TGTGCCTGGAGTCCCCCCCCCAGGGGGCTCTCTGGCTACACCTTC; CDR3: CAWSPPPRGLSGYTF